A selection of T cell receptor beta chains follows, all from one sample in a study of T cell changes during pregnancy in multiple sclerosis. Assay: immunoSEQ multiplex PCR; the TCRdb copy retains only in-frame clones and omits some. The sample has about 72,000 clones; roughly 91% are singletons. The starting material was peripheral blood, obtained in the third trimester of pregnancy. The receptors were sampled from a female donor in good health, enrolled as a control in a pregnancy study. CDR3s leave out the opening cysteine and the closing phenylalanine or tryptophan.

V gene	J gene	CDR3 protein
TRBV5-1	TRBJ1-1	ASSTFRGVNTEAF
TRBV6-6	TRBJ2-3	ASSVGDSRWKDTQY
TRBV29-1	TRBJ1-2	SVESGGGGYT
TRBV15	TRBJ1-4	ATSRMRQQTATNEKLF
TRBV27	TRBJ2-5	ASSRNRLAGVEGETQY
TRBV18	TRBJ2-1	ASSPSSGGEEQF
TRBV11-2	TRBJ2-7	ASSLELFGGPHEQY
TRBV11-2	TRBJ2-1	ASSPPGYYNEQF
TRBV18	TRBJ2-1	ASSPRTTTHNEQF
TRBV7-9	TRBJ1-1	ASSSATGNTEAF
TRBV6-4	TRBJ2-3	ASSDHLGDSDTQY
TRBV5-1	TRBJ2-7	ASSLMADGRGEQY
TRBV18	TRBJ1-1	ASSPIGQGTEAF
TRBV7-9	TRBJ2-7	ASSPGTRTYEQY
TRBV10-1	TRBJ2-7	ASSESLAATSGRSGQY
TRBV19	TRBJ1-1	ASRVSNMNTEAF
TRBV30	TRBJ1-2	AWSEGGGADGYT
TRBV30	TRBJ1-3	AWGASGNTIY
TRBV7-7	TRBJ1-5	ASSRTTGSTAQPQH
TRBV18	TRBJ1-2	ASSPSGQTNGYT
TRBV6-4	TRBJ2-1	ASSEEAGGRLYNEQF
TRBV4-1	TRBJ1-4	ASSLPGVELF
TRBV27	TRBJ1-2	ASSQTRDMSSGYT
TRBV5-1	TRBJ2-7	ASSLYRGSSYEQY
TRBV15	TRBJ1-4	ATSRDRGTNEKLF
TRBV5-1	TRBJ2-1	ASSFPLAGSYNEQF
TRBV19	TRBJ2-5	ASSRSREETQY
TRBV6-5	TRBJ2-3	ASSYKRAGASDTQY
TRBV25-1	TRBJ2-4	ASSEYKGGEGAKNIQY
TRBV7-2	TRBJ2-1	ASSPGFPLNEQF
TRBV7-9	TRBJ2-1	ASSERTSGSDNEQF
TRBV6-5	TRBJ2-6	ASSYMRAGANVLT
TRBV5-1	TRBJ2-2	ASSLPGLAGGNGELF
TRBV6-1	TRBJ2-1	ASSETGGNFNEQF
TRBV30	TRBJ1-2	ASQRGSVVDYGYT
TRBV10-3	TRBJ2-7	AISDPSGRSPLLEQY
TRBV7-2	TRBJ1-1	ASSLVSGVNTEAF
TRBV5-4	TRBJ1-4	ASSLSGGLPGELF
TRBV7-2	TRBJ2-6	ASRQTALGANVLT
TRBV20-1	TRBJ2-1	SASRSSEQF
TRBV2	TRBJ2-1	ASSDSGRSYNEQF
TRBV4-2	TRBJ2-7	ASSQVRTGRYEQY
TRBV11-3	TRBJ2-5	ASSLQGYQETQY
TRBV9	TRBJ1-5	ASSAGTTNQPQH
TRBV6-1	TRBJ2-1	ASSEALLAGRAGNNEQF
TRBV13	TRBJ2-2	ASSVGTSDGELF